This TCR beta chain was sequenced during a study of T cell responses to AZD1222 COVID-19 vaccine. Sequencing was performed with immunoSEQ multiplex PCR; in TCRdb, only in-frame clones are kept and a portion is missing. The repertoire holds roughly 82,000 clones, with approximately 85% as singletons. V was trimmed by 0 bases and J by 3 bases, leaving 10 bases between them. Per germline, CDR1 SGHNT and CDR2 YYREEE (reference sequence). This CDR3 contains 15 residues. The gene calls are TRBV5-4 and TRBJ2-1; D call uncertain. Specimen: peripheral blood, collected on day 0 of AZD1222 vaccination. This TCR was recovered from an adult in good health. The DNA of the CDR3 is TGTGCCAGCAGCTTGGGGGGTGGGTACTACAATGAGCAGTTCTTC. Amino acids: CASSLGGGYYNEQFF.